Listed here is a single T cell receptor (beta chain). The CDR3 is made up of 15 amino acids. Germline CDR1 KGHSH, CDR2 LQKENI. Trimming took 3 bases from V and 8 from J, leaving 14 bases between them. The data were obtained in a study of T cell changes during pregnancy in multiple sclerosis. The method was immunoSEQ multiplex PCR; TCRdb's version includes in-frame clones alone and lacks a portion of them. The repertoire consists of tens of thousands of clones, with approximately 91% occurring once and the leading ten covering roughly 1.4%. The V and J genes are TRBV18 and TRBJ2-6; D is perhaps TRBD2 (6 bases). The clonotype comes from a female donor with multiple sclerosis, enrolled in a pregnancy study. The specimen was peripheral blood, collected in the third trimester of pregnancy. The CDR3 region is CASSPRDWGTNVLTF. The CDR3 DNA reads TGTGCCAGCTCACCCCGGGACTGGGGAACCAACGTCCTGACTTTC.